This T cell receptor (beta chain) stems from a study of identical twins. Healthy Caucasians provided all donations. MiXCR, applied by TCRdb to the 5' RACE reads, yields one record per CDR3 protein. The sample lists under 900,000 distinct CDR3 sequences; 15% to 20% were seen once. With regard to this clonotype: The target antigen is unknown.

Study-level points and caveats: Models predicted less out-of-frame TCR alpha sharing in monozygotic twins than was found.

CDR3 length: 15 amino acids. Per the germline V gene, CDR1 is SGHRS and CDR2 is YFSETQ. Trimming removed 4 bases at V and 7 bases at J, with 17 bases between. In addition, the sample was reused for a study of T cells expressing NK-cell markers.

The rearrangement uses TRBV5-1 and TRBJ2-2; the D gene is possibly TRBD2 (5 bases). This TCR derives from a woman aged 18-30 years in good health. The sequencing input was PBMCs. The chain's CDR3 is CASSPPGRSGGELFF. The CDR3 DNA follows: TGCGCCAGCAGCCCCCCCGGGCGCAGCGGCGGGGAGCTGTTTTTT.